A single sample is the source of the 28 T cell receptor beta chains below, sequenced in a study of blood T cell repertoires in COVID-19. Generated by immunoSEQ multiplex PCR, the TCRdb table keeps only in-frame clones and is missing some. This table has around 70,000 clones, 70% to 80% appearing once. The specimen sequenced was peripheral blood. All receptors derive from a human donor in a cohort sampled during active COVID-19.

In this sample, this clone turned up a few times. V is TRBV12-3 or TRBV12-4 and J is TRBJ1-1; D is unresolved. Trimming removed 3 bases from V and 1 base from J, with 6 bases in between. This CDR3 has 13 amino acids. CDR3 residues: CASSFEANTEAFF. The CDR3 region has the DNA TGTGCCAGCAGTTTCGAAGCGAACACTGAAGCTTTCTTT.

The DNA for the CDR3 is TGTGCCATCAGTGAGCCCGAAGTAGGCGGCGAGCAGTACTTC. It translates to CAISEPEVGGEQYF. The chain recombines TRBV10-3 with TRBJ2-7; unclear D gene. The germline gives CDR1 ENHRY, CDR2 SYGVKD. V was pared by 2 bases and J by 6 bases, with 14 bases between. CDR3 length: 14 amino acids.

The sample holds one count of this clone. This sequence joins TRBV20-1 and TRBJ1-1; no clear D gene. Trimming shortened V by 5 bases and J by 13 bases, and 11 bases separated the two germline ends. This CDR3 is built from 9 residues. Germline CDR1 and CDR2: DFQATT and SNEGSKA (reference sequence). The DNA of the CDR3 is TGCAGTGCTCCCCCCGCCGGTTTCTTT. Its translation is CSAPPAGFF.

This rearrangement joins TRBV3-1 (or the pseudogene TRBV3-2) to TRBJ1-1, with 8 bases matching TRBD1. Unmatched junction bases numbered 6, after V lost 1 base and J lost 5 bases. CDR3 length: 15 amino acids. Per the germline V gene, CDR1 is LGHDT and CDR2 is YNNKEL (reference sequence). Here the CDR3 DNA reads TGTGCCAGCAGCCAAGTGGCAGGGGGCGGAACTGAAGCTTTCTTT. Amino acids: CASSQVAGGGTEAFF.

CDR3 DNA sequence: TGTGCCAGCAGTTTCGAAAGATGGGACAGGGGACACGAGCAGTACTTC. Encoded protein: CASSFERWDRGHEQYF. The chain employs TRBV28 and TRBJ2-7; 10 bases agree with TRBD1. The J segment lost 5 bases and the V segment lost 3 bases, leaving 10 bases of the junction unmatched. In germline, CDR1 is MDHEN, CDR2 SYDVKM. The CDR3 has 16 amino acids.

The chain has TRBV4-2 and TRBJ2-7; the match to TRBD1 covers 7 bases. CDR1 LGHNA and CDR2 YNFKEQ come from the germline V gene. The CDR3 totals 15 residues. V lost 3 bases, J lost 3 bases, and 8 bases stayed unmatched. In DNA form, the CDR3 reads TGTGCCAGCAGCCAGTCAACAGGGGTTTTCTACGAGCAGTACTTC. Residues: CASSQSTGVFYEQYF.

This clone is categorized as medium-sized. The V gene is TRBV19, the J gene TRBJ2-7, with D possibly matching TRBD2 (5 bases). The CDR3 length is 11 residues. Trimming removed 4 bases at V and 5 bases at J, with 6 bases between. Germline V gene lookup returns CDR1 LNHDA and CDR2 SQIVND (reference sequence). The CDR3 spells CASSTGNEQYF. The CDR3 DNA is TGTGCCAGTAGTACGGGAAACGAGCAGTACTTC.

This clone was counted between two and nine times. The chain couples TRBV27 to TRBJ1-5; TRBD1 aligns across 7 bases. The CDR3 has 15 residues. With V trimmed by 0 bases and J by 4 bases, 3 bases remained unmatched. Germline-derived CDR1 and CDR2 are MNHEY and SMNVEV (reference sequence). Written as DNA, the CDR3 is TGTGCCAGCAGTTTATCGGGGACAGTAAATCAGCCCCAGCATTTT. It translates to CASSLSGTVNQPQHF.

V and J are TRBV19 and TRBJ1-2, with TRBD1 as a possible D gene (5 bases). The CDR3 length is 17 residues. Trimming stripped 4 bases from V and 0 bases from J, with 18 bases between. Germline loops: CDR1 LNHDA, CDR2 SQIVND (reference sequence). CDR3 sequence (DNA): TGTGCCAGTAGTACCGGACAATCACCCAGCCCTAACTATGGCTACACCTTC. Residues: CASSTGQSPSPNYGYTF.

The V and J genes are TRBV19 and TRBJ1-5; 8 bases map to TRBD1. J was trimmed by 3 bases and V by 5 bases; bases with no gene match: 3. The CDR3 consists of 14 residues. Germline V gives CDR1 LNHDA, CDR2 SQIVND (reference sequence). Here the CDR3 reads CASSGTGDNQPQHF. The DNA for the CDR3 is TGTGCCAGTAGTGGGACAGGAGACAATCAGCCCCAGCATTTT.

On this clone itself: One junction end disagrees with the germline gene, perhaps due to a read error. The J gene is TRBJ2-7, the V gene TRBV6-1; D possibly corresponds to TRBD1 (5 bases). The CDR3 length is 13 residues. CDR1 MNHNS and CDR2 SASEGT come from the germline V gene. As DNA, the CDR3 is TGTGTCAGCAGTGAAGCCAACAGGTACGAGCAGTACTTC. Translation gives CVSSEANRYEQYF.

DNA for the CDR3: TGTGCCAGCAGTGAAATCTTTGTCGGTCAGCCCCAGCATTTT. Amino acids: CASSEIFVGQPQHF. The rearrangement uses TRBV6-1 and TRBJ1-5, with D unresolved. This CDR3 region has 14 residues. V dropped 2 bases and J dropped 6 bases, with 11 bases sitting between them. Looked up from germline, CDR1 is MNHNS and CDR2 is SASEGT.

J is TRBJ2-1 and V is TRBV24-1; perhaps TRBD1 as D (5 bases). The CDR3 runs 15 residues. V lost 0 bases and J 5 bases, leaving 10 bases between the germline ends. In germline, CDR1 is KGHDR, CDR2 SFDVKD. The CDR3 DNA reads as TGTGCCACCAGTGATTTGTTTACAGGAAACAATGAGCAGTTCTTC. Protein sequence: CATSDLFTGNNEQFF.

V and J are TRBV5-1 and TRBJ2-3; 15 bases are shared with TRBD2. Germline-derived CDR1 and CDR2 are SGHRS and YFSETQ. Losses at the gene ends were 7 bases for V and 6 bases for J; bases not matched to a gene: 3. This CDR3 comprises 14 residues. CDR3 in amino acids: CASHGLAGGDTQYF. The DNA for the CDR3 is TGCGCCAGCCATGGACTAGCGGGAGGGGATACGCAGTATTTT.

V and J are TRBV27 and TRBJ2-7; the match to TRBD2 covers 13 bases. The CDR3 is 14 amino acids. The V gene's germline CDR1 is MNHEY and CDR2 SMNVEV (reference sequence). With 3 bases clipped from V and 6 bases from J, the junction kept 2 bases outside the gene matches. The CDR3 DNA follows: TGTGCCAGCAGTTTGGGGACTAGCGGGGTCGAGCAGTACTTC. It encodes CASSLGTSGVEQYF.

This chain uses TRBV5-6 with TRBJ2-1; 8 nucleotides align to TRBD1. The junction had 3 bases not matched to a gene; V was cut back by 0 bases and J by 4 bases. The CDR3 length is 15 residues. Per germline, CDR1 SGHDT and CDR2 YYEEEE. In DNA, the CDR3 is TGTGCCAGCAGCTTGGGACAGGGGCGGTACAATGAGCAGTTCTTC. Protein: CASSLGQGRYNEQFF.

The J gene is TRBJ2-1, the V gene TRBV27; 11 bases line up with TRBD2. Germline V CDR1 and CDR2: MNHEY, SMNVEV (reference sequence). V dropped 3 bases and J dropped 8; count of bases not matched to a gene: 6. The CDR3 is 15 residues long. CDR3 residues: CASSFGSGRADEQFF. The CDR3 region has the DNA TGTGCCAGCAGTTTTGGTAGCGGGAGGGCGGATGAGCAGTTCTTC.

This clone was detected only a few times. This chain uses TRBV30 with TRBJ1-2; 7 positions match TRBD1. The length of the CDR3 is 14 residues. Germline V lookup: CDR1 GTSNPN, CDR2 SVGIG (reference sequence). Losses at the gene ends were 4 bases for V and 0 bases for J; bases not matched to a gene: 5. The CDR3 region has the DNA TGTGCCTGGACGATGACAGGGCCTAACTATGGCTACACCTTC. Protein: CAWTMTGPNYGYTF. Full variable domain (outside the CDR3, taken from reference TRBV30 and TRBJ1-2): SQTIHQWPATLVQPVGSPLSLECTVEGTSNPNLYWYRQAAGRGLQLLFYSVGIGQISSEVPQNLSASRPQDRQFILSSKKLLLSDSGFYLCAWTMTGPNYGYTFGSGTRLTVV.

The V and J genes are TRBV7-2 and TRBJ1-1, with 11 bases matching TRBD1. This CDR3 has 14 residues. The trim removed 7 bases at V and 5 bases at J, leaving 6 bases unmatched. The V gene's germline CDR1 is SGHTA and CDR2 FQGNSA. DNA for the CDR3: TGTGCCAGCACACCGGGACAGGGGGAAACTGAAGCTTTCTTT. Encoded protein: CASTPGQGETEAFF. The entire variable domain, with the rest obtained from reference TRBV7-2 and TRBJ1-1, is as follows: GAGVSQSPSNKVTEKGKDVELRCDPISGHTALYWYRQSLGQGLEFLIYFQGNSAPDKSGLPSDRFSAERTGGSVSTLTIQRTQQEDSAVYLCASTPGQGETEAFFGQGTRLTVV.

J is TRBJ1-1 and V is TRBV29-1; tentatively, D is TRBD1 (6 bases). This CDR3 comprises 14 residues. Germline V lookup: CDR1 SQVTM, CDR2 ANQGSEA. V lost 0 bases, J lost 1 base, and 9 bases lay in between. The CDR3 protein is CSVEEGRGNTEAFF. The CDR3 nucleotides are TGCAGCGTTGAAGAGGGCAGGGGGAACACTGAAGCTTTCTTT. Full variable domain (outside the CDR3, taken from reference TRBV29-1 and TRBJ1-1): SAVISQKPSRDICQRGTSLTIQCQVDSQVTMMFWYRQQPGQSLTLIATANQGSEATYESGFVIDKFPISRPNLTFSTLTVSNMSPEDSSIYLCSVEEGRGNTEAFFGQGTRLTVV.

V and J are TRBV5-1 and TRBJ2-1; D remains ambiguous. The CDR3 consists of 15 residues. Germline assignment: CDR1 SGHRS and CDR2 YFSETQ. The V and J ends lost 1 base and 7 bases respectively, with 15 bases between them. The DNA of the CDR3 is TGCGCCAGCAGCTTGAATGAGGTCGGTACGAATGAGCAGTTCTTC. It encodes CASSLNEVGTNEQFF.

The chain couples TRBV18 to TRBJ2-7, with D possibly TRBD1 on 6 matching bases. V was shortened by 5 bases and J by 0 bases, with 14 bases between the two germline ends. The germline gives CDR1 KGHSH, CDR2 LQKENI. The CDR3 runs 15 residues. The CDR3 nucleotides are TGTGCCAGCTCAACGACAGGCAGCAGCTCCTACGAGCAGTACTTC. Translating it yields CASSTTGSSSYEQYF. The full variable domain, completed using reference TRBV18 and TRBJ2-7, is NAGVMQNPRHLVRRRGQEARLRCSPMKGHSHVYWYRQLPEEGLKFMVYLQKENIIDESGMPKERFSAEFPKEGPSILRIQQVVRGDSAAYFCASSTTGSSSYEQYFGPGTRLTVT.

This sequence joins TRBV2 and TRBJ2-5, with 7 bases identical to TRBD1. The CDR3 is 13 residues long. The trim removed 5 bases at V and 7 bases at J, leaving 7 bases unmatched. Germline assignment: CDR1 SNHLY and CDR2 FYNNEI. The CDR3 loop is CASSIDRVGTQYF. In DNA form, the CDR3 reads TGTGCCAGCAGTATTGACAGGGTTGGGACCCAGTACTTC.

The chain has TRBV9 and TRBJ1-4; 8 nucleotides line up with TRBD1. Germline assignment: CDR1 SGDLS and CDR2 YYNGEE. This CDR3 region has 16 residues. With 3 bases clipped from V and 7 bases from J, the junction kept 11 bases outside the gene matches. The CDR3 DNA reads TGTGCCAGCAGCGAGGACGTGACAGGGGATACTGAAAAACTGTTTTTT. It specifies CASSEDVTGDTEKLFF.

CDR3 sequence: CASSSDRVRNNSPLHF. The DNA of the CDR3 is TGTGCCAGCAGCTCAGACAGGGTGAGAAATAATTCACCCCTCCACTTT. The chain links TRBV13 to TRBJ1-6; 7 bases fit TRBD1. CDR1 and CDR2 from the germline V gene are PRHDT and FYEKMQ (reference sequence). V lost 4 bases to trimming and J lost 5 bases; unmatched junction nucleotides: 8. This CDR3 is built from 16 residues.

The chain combines TRBV4-1 with TRBJ1-1; 7 bases align to TRBD1. From germline, CDR1 is MGHRA and CDR2 YSYEKL. The length of the CDR3 is 16 residues. The J segment lost 2 bases and the V segment lost 0 bases, leaving 6 bases of the junction unmatched. The CDR3 nucleotides are TGCGCCAGCAGCCAAGATAGGAGACAGGGAAACACTGAAGCTTTCTTT. Residues: CASSQDRRQGNTEAFF.

The chain has TRBV5-6 and TRBJ2-3, with 9 bases aligning to TRBD2. The CDR3 totals 16 residues. The germline CDR1 and CDR2 sequences are SGHDT and YYEEEE. With V trimmed by 0 bases and J by 5 bases, 7 bases remained unmatched. CDR3 region: CASSLGGLAYQDTQYF. The CDR3, as DNA: TGTGCCAGCAGCTTGGGAGGACTAGCGTATCAAGATACGCAGTATTTT.

In its sample, this clone was seen a few times. The V call is TRBV7-9, the J call TRBJ1-2; D is unclear. The CDR3 consists of 13 residues. Looked up from germline, CDR1 is SEHNR and CDR2 is FQNEAQ (reference sequence). V gave up 5 bases and J gave up 0 bases, with 7 bases separating them. CDR3 loop: CASSRDANYGYTF. The CDR3 DNA reads TGTGCCAGCAGCCGGGATGCTAACTATGGCTACACCTTC.